This T cell receptor (beta chain) is from a study of identical twins. V trimming: 7 bases; J trimming: 3 bases; junction bases outside the gene matches: 6. Germline CDR1 DFQATT, CDR2 SNEGSKA (reference sequence). The CDR3 is 14 residues long. TCRdb analysed the 5' RACE reads with MiXCR anew, one entry per CDR3 protein. The repertoire has about 250,000 distinct CDR3 sequences, roughly 8.7% of them found once; the top ten carry around 3%. This clonotype was observed at least ten times. These data also featured in a second study, about yellow fever vaccine responses in identical twins.

Sequencing was done on a sample of CD8+ T cells sorted from blood. This clonotype was obtained from a woman between 18 and 29 years old in good health. The V gene is TRBV20-1, the J gene TRBJ2-1; the match to TRBD1 covers 10 bases. The CDR3 DNA reads as TGCAGTGTTACTGGGACAGGGGACTACAATGAGCAGTTCTTC. Translated: CSVTGTGDYNEQFF.